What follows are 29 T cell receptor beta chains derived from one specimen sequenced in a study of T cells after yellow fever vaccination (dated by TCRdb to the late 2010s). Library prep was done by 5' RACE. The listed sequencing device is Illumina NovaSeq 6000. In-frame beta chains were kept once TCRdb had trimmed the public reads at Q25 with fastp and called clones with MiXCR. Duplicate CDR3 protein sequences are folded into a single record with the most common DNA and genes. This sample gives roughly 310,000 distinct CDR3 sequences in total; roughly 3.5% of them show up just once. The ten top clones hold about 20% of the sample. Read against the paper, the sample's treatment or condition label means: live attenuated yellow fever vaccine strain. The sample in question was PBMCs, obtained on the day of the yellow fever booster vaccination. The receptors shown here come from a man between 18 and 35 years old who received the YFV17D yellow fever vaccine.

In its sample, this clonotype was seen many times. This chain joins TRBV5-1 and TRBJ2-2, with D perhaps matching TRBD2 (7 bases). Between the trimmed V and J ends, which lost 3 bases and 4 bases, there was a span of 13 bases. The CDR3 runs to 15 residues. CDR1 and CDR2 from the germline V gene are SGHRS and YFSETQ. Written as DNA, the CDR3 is TGCGCCAGCAGCTCACGGGGGGCGTCCACCGGGGAGCTGTTTTTT. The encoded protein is CASSSRGASTGELFF.

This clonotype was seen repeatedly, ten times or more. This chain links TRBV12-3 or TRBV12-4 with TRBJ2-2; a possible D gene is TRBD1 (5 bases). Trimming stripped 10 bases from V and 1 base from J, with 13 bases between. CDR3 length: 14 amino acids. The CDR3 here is CATLNDRNTGELFF. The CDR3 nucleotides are TGTGCCACCCTGAATGACAGGAACACCGGGGAGCTGTTTTTT.

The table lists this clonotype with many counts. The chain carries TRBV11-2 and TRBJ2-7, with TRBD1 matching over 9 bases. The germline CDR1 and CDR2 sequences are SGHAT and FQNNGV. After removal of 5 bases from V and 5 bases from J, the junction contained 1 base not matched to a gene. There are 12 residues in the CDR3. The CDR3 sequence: CASSRDRDEQYV. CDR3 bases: TGTGCCAGCAGCCGGGACAGGGACGAGCAGTACGTC.

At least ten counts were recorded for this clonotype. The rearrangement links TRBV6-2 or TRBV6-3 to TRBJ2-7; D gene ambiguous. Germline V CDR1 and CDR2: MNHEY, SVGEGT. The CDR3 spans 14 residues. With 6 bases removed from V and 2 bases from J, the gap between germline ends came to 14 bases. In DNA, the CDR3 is TGTGCCAGCAGCTTATTTGGAAGGACCTACGAGCAGTACGTC. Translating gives CASSLFGRTYEQYV.

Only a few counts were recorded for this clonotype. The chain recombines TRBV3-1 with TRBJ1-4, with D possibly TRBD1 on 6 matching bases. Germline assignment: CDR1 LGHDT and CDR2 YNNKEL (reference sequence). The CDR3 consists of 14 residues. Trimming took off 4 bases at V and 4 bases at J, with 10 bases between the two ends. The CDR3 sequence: CASSRGTINEKLFF. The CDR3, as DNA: TGTGCCAGCAGCCGTGGGACAATTAATGAAAAACTGTTTTTT.

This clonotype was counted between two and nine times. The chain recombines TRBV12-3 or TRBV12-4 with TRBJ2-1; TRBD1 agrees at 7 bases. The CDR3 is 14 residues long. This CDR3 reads CATVQGPSYNEQFF. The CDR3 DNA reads TGTGCAACAGTACAGGGGCCCTCCTACAATGAGCAGTTCTTC.

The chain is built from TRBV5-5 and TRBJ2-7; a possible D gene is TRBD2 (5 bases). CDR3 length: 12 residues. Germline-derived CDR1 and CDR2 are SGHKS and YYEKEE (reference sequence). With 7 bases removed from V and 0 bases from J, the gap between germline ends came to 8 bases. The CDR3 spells CASEGISYEQYF. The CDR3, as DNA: TGTGCCAGCGAGGGAATCTCCTACGAGCAGTACTTC.

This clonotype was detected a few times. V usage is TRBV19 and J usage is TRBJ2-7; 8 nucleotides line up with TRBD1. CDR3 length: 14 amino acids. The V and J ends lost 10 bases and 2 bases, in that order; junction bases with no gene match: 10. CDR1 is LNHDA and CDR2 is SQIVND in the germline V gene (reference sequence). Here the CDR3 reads CANSPTQGAYEQYV. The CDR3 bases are TGTGCCAACTCCCCCACACAGGGGGCCTACGAGCAGTACGTC.

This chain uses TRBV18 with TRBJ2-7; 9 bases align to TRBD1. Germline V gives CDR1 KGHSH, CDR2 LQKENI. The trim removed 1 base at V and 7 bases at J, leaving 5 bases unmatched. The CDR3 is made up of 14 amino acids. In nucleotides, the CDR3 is TGTGCCAGCTCACCACAACAGGGGGCGCGAGAGCAGTACGTC. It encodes CASSPQQGAREQYV.

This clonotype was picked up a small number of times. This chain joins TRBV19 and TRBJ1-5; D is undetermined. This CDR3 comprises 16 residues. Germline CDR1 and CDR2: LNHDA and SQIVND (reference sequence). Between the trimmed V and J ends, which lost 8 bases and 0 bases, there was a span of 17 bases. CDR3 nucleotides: TGTGCCAGTTCGCCCGAGTTGGGATATAGCAATCAGCCCCAGCATTTT. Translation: CASSPELGYSNQPQHF. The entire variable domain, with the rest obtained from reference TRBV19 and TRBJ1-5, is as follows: DGGITQSPKYLFRKEGQNVTLSCEQNLNHDAMYWYRQDPGQGLRLIYYSQIVNDFQKGDIAEGYSVSREKKESFPLTVTSAQKNPTAFYLCASSPELGYSNQPQHFGDGTRLSIL.

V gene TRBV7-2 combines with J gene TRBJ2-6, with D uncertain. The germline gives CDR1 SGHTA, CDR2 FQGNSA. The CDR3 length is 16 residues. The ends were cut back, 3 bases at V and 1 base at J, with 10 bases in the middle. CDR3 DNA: TGTGCCAGCAGCTTTCACTGGATTTCTGGGGCCAACGTCCTGACTTTC. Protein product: CASSFHWISGANVLTF.

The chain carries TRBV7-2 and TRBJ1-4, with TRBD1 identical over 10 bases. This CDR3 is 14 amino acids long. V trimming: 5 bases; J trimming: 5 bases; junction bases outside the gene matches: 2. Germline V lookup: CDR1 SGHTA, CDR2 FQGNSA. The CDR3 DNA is TGTGCCAGCAGCGGGACAGGGGCGAATGAAAAACTGTTTTTT. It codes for CASSGTGANEKLFF.

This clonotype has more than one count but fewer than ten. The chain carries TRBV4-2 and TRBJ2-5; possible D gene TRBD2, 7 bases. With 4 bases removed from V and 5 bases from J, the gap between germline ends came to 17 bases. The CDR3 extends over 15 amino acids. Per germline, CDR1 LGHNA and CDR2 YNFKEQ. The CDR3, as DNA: TGTGCCAGCAGCCTTGGTCTACAGGGAGGGGAGACCCAGTACTTC. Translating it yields CASSLGLQGGETQYF.

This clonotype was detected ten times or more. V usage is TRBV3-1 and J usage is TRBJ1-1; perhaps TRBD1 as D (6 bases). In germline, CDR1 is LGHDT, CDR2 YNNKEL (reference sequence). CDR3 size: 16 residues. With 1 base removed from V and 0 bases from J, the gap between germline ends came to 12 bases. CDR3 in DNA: TGTGCCAGCAGCCAAGGCCTGGGGGCCATGAACACTGAAGCTTTCTTT. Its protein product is CASSQGLGAMNTEAFF.

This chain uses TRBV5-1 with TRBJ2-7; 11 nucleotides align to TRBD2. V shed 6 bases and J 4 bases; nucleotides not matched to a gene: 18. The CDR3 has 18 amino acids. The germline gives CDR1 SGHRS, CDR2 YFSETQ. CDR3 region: CASNGLAGRRGGVYEQYV. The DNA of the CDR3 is TGCGCCAGCAACGGACTAGCGGGCCGTAGAGGGGGCGTTTACGAGCAGTACGTC.

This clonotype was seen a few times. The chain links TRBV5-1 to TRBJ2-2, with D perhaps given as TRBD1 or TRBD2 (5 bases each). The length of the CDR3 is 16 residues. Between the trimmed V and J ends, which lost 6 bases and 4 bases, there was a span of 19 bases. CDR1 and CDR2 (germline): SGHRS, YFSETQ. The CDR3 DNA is TGCGCCAGCAATCCGGGGCCGCGGCAGGGCACCGGGGAGCTGTTTTTT. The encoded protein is CASNPGPRQGTGELFF.

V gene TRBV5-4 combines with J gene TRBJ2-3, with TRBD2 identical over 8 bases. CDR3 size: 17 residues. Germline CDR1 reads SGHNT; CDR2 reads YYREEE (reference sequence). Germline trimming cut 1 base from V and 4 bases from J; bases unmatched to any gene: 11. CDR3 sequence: CASSLKTAGVGPDTQYF. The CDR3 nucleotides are TGTGCCAGCAGCTTGAAGACAGCGGGGGTAGGGCCAGATACGCAGTATTTT. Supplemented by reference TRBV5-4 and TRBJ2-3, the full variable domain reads ETGVTQSPTHLIKTRGQQVTLRCSSQSGHNTVSWYQQALGQGPQFIFQYYREEENGRGNFPPRFSGLQFPNYSSELNVNALELDDSALYLCASSLKTAGVGPDTQYFGPGTRLTVL.

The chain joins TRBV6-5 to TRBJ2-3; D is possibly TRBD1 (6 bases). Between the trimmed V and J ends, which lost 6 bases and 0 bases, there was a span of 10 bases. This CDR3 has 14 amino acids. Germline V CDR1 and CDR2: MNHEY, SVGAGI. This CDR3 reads CASRQGPSTDTQYF. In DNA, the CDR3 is TGTGCCAGCAGACAGGGTCCGAGCACAGATACGCAGTATTTT.

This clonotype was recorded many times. The CDR3 nucleotides read TGCGCCAGCAGCCAAGCTAACTCACAGGGCCTTGAAGCTTTCTTT. Protein: CASSQANSQGLEAFF. J is TRBJ1-1 and V is TRBV4-1, with D possibly matching TRBD1 (6 bases). This CDR3 is built from 15 residues. V lost 1 base and J lost 7, with 16 bases in between. Germline CDR1 is MGHRA and CDR2 is YSYEKL.

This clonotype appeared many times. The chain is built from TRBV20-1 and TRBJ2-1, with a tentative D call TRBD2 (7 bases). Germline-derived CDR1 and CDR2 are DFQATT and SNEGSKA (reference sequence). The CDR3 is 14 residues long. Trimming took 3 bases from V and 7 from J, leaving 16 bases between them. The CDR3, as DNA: TGCAGTGCTAGGTTCGGGGGGCCGGGGAATGAGCAGTTCTTC. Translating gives CSARFGGPGNEQFF.

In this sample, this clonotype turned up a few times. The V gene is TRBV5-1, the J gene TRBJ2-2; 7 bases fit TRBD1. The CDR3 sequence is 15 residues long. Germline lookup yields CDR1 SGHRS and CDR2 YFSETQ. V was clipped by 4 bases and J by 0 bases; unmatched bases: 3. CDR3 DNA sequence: TGCGCCAGCAGCACGGGACAGACGAACACCGGGGAGCTGTTTTTT. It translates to CASSTGQTNTGELFF.

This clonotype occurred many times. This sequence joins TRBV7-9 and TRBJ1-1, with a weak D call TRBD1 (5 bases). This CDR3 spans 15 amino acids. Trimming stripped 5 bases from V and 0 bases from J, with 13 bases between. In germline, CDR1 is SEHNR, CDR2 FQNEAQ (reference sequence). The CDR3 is CASSPSAGMNTEAFF. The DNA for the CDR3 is TGTGCCAGCAGCCCATCGGCAGGGATGAACACTGAAGCTTTCTTT.

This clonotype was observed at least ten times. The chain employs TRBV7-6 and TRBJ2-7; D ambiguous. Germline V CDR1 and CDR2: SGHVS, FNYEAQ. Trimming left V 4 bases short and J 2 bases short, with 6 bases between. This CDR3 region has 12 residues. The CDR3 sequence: CASSSLTYEQYF. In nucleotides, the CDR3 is TGTGCCAGCAGCTCCCTTACCTACGAGCAGTACTTC.

Written as DNA, the CDR3 is TGTGCCAGTAGTCTTGGCAGGGGAAATAATGAAAAACTGTTTTTT. It encodes CASSLGRGNNEKLFF. This chain joins TRBV19 and TRBJ1-4; tentative D call: TRBD1 (6 bases). Germline-derived CDR1 and CDR2 are LNHDA and SQIVND (reference sequence). The CDR3 is made up of 15 amino acids. V was cut by 5 bases and J by 4 bases, with 14 bases left in between.

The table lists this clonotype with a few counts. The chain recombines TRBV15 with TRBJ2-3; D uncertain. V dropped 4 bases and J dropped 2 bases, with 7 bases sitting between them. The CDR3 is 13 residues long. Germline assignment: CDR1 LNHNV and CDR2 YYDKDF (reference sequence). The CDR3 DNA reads TGTGCCACCAGCAAAAAAAACACAGATACGCAGTATTTT. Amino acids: CATSKKNTDTQYF.

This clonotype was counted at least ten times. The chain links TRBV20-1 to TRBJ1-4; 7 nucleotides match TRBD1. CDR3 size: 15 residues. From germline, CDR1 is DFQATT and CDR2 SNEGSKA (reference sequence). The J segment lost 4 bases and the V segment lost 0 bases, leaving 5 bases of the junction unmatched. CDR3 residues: CSARDRGQSNEKLFF. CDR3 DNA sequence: TGCAGTGCTAGAGATAGGGGACAGAGTAATGAAAAACTGTTTTTT.

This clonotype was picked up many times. The CDR3 loop is CASSLRGEQYF. CDR3 nucleotides: TGTGCCAGCAGCTTGCGAGGAGAGCAGTACTTC. The J gene is TRBJ2-7, the V gene TRBV5-4; D gene ambiguous. The length of the CDR3 is 11 residues. The V gene lost 1 base and the J gene lost 7 bases, with 6 bases spanning the gap. Germline V lookup: CDR1 SGHNT, CDR2 YYREEE (reference sequence).

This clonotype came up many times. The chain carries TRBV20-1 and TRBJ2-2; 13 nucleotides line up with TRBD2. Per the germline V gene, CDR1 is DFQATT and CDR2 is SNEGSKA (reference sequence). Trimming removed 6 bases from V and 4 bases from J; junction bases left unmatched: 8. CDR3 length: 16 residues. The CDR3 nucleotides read TGCAGTGCAGGACTAGCGGGGGCTCGTTCCACCGGGGAGCTGTTTTTT. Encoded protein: CSAGLAGARSTGELFF.

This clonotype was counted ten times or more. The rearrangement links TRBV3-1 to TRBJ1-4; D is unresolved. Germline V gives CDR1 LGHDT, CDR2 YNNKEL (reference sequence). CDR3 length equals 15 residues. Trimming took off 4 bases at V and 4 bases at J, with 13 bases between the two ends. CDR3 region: CASSPSGRLNEKLFF. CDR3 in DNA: TGTGCCAGCAGCCCTAGTGGAAGGCTTAATGAAAAACTGTTTTTT. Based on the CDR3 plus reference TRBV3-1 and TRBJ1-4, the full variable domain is DTAVSQTPKYLVTQMGNDKSIKCEQNLGHDTMYWYKQDSKKFLKIMFSYNNKELIINETVPNRFSPKSPDKAHLNLHINSLELGDSAVYFCASSPSGRLNEKLFFGSGTQLSVL.